This T cell receptor beta chain is from a study of blood T cell repertoires in COVID-19. The germline V gene encodes CDR1 LGHDT and CDR2 YNNKEL (reference sequence). The CDR3 has 15 amino acids. The V and J ends lost 0 bases and 1 base respectively, with 9 bases between them. This table comes from immunoSEQ multiplex PCR, and its TCRdb copy is limited to in-frame clones, with some not included. The data show 250,000 to 300,000 clones, 88% seen once. Specimen: peripheral blood. The V call is TRBV3-1 (or the pseudogene TRBV3-2), the J call TRBJ2-5; the D gene is possibly TRBD2 (6 bases). The sequence came from a woman aged 40 to 50 who had recovered from COVID-19. CDR3 DNA sequence: TGTGCCAGCAGCCAAGATTGGAGGGGCCAAGAGACCCAGTACTTC. Translation: CASSQDWRGQETQYF.